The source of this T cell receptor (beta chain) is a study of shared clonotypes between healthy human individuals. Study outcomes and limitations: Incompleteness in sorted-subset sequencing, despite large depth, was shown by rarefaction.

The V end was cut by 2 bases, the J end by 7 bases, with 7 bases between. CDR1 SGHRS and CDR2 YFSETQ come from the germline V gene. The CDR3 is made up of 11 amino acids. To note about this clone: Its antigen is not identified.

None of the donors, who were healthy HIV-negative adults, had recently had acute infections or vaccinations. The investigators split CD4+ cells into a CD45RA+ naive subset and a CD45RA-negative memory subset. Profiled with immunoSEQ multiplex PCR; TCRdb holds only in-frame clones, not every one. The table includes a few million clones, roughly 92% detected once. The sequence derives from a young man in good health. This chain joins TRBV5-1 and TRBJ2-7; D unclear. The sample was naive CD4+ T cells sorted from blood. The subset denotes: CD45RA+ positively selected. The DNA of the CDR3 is TGCGCCAGCAGCTTCCTGGGGGAGCAGTACTTC. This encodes CASSFLGEQYF.